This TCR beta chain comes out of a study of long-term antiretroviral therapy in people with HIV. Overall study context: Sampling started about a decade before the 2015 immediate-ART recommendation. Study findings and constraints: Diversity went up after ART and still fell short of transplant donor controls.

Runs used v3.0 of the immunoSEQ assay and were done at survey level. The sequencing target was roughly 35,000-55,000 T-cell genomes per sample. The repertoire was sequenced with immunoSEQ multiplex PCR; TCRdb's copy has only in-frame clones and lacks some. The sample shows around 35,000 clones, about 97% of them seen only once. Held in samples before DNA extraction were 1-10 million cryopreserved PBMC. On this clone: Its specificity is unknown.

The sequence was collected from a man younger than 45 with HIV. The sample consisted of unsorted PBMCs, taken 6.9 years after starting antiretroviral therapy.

CDR3 nucleotides: TGTGCCAGCAAAAAAGGCCTTAGCACAGATACGCAGTATTTT. Its translation is CASKKGLSTDTQYF. The rearrangement joins TRBV27 to TRBJ2-3; D gene ambiguous. Trimming pared 7 bases from V and 0 bases from J, leaving 11 bases between. CDR3 length: 14 residues. Per germline, CDR1 MNHEY and CDR2 SMNVEV (reference sequence).